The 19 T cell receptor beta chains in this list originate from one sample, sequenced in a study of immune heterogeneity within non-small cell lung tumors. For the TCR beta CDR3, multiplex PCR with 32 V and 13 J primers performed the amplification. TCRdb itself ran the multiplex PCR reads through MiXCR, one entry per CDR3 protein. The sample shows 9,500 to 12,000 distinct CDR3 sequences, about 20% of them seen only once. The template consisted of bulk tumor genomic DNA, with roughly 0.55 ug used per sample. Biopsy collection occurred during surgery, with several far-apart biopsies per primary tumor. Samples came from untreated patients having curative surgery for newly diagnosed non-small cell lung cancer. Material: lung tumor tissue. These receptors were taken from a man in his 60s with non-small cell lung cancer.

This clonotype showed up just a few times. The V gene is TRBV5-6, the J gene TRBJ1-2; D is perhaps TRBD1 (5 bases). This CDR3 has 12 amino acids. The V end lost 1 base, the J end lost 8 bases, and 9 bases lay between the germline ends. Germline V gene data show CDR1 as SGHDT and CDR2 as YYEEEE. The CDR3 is CASSLRGGGYTF. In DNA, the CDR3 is TGTGCCAGCAGCTTGAGGGGAGGCGGCTACACCTTC.

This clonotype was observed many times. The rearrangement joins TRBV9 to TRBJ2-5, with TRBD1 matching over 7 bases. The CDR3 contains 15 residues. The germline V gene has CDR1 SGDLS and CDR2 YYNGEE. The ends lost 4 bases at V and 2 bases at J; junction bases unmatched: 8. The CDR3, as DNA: TGTGCCAGCAGCCCGGGCAGGGGGTTTCAAGAGACCCAGTACTTC. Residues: CASSPGRGFQETQYF.

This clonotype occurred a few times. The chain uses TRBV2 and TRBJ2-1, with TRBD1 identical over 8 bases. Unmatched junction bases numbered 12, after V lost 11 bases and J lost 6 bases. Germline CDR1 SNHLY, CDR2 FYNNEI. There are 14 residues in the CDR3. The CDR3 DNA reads TGTGCCGAGGCAGGGGGCTCGGGTGTCAATGAGCAGTTCTTC. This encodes CAEAGGSGVNEQFF.

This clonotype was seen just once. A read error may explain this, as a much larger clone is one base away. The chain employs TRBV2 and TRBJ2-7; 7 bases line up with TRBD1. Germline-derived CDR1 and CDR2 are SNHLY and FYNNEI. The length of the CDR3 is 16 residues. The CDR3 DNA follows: TGTGCCATCAGTAATTCTCCCCGGGACAGCATCTACGAGCAGTACTTC. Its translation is CAISNSPRDSIYEQYF.

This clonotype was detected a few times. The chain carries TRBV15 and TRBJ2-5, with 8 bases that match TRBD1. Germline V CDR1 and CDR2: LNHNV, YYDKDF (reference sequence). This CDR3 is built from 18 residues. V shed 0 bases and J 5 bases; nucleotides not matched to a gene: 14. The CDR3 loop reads CATSRDTSGAGGFETQYF. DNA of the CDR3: TGTGCCACCAGCAGAGATACCTCCGGGGCAGGGGGCTTTGAGACCCAGTACTTC.

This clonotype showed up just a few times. CDR3 DNA: TGTGCCAGCAGTTTTTGGACAGGGGGCAGGGAGACCCAGTACTTC. Protein: CASSFWTGGRETQYF. The V call is TRBV28, the J call TRBJ2-5; 11 nucleotides agree with TRBD1. Germline V gene sequence: CDR1 MDHEN, CDR2 SYDVKM. The CDR3 has 15 residues. J was trimmed by 5 bases and V by 3 bases; bases with no gene match: 5.

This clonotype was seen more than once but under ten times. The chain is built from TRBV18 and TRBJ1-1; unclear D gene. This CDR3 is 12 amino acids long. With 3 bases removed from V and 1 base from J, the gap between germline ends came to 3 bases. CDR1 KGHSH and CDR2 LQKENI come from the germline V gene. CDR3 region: CASSPGNTEAFF. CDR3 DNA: TGTGCCAGCTCACCGGGGAACACTGAAGCTTTCTTT.

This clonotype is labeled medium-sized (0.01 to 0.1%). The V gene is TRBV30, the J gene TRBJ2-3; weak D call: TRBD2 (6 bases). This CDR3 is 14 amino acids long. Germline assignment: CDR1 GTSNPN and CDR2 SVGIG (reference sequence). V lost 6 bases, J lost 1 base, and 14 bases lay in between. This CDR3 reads CACTAGLRTDTQYF. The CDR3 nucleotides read TGTGCCTGTACTGCGGGACTTCGCACAGATACGCAGTATTTT.

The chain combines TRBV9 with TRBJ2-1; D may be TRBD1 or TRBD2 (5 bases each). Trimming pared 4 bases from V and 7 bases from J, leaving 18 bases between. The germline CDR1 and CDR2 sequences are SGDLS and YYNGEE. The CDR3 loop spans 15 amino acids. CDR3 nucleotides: TGTGCCAGCAGCCCCACCGGGACCGCGGCGAATGAGCAGTTCTTC. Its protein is CASSPTGTAANEQFF.

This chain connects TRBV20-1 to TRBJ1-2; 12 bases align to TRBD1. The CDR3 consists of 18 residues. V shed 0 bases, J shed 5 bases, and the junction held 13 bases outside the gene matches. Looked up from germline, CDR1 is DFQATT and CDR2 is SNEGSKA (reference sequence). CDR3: CSARDAVGGQGARYGYTF. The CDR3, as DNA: TGCAGTGCTAGAGACGCTGTGGGGGGACAGGGGGCGAGATATGGCTACACCTTC.

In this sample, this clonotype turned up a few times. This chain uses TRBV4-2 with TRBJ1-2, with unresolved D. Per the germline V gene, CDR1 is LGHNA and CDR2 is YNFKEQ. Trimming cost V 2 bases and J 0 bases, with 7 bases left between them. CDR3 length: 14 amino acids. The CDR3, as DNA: TGTGCCAGCAGCCAATCCGGGACTAACTATGGCTACACCTTC. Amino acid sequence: CASSQSGTNYGYTF.

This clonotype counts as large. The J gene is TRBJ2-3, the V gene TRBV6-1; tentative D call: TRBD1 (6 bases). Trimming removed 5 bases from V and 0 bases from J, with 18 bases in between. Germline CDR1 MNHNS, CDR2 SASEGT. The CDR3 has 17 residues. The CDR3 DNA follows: TGTGCCAGCAGTTCGTATTACAGGGAATCTAGCACAGATACGCAGTATTTT. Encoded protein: CASSSYYRESSTDTQYF.

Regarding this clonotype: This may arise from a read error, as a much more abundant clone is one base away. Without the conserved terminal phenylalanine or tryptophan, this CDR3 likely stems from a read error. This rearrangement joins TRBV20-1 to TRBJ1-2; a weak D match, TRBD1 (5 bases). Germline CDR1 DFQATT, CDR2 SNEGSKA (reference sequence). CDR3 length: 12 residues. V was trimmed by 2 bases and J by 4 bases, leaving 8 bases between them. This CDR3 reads CSARQGSYGYTY. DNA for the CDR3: TGCAGTGCTAGACAGGGCTCCTATGGCTACACCTAC.

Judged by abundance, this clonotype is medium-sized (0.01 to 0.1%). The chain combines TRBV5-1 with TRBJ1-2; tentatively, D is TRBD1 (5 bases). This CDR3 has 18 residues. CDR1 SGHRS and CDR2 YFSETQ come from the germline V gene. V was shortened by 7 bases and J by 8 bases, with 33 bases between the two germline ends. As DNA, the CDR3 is TGCGCCAGCTTACCCCGAGGGACTTCGCTTAACATGTTGAGGGGCTACACCTTC. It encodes CASLPRGTSLNMLRGYTF. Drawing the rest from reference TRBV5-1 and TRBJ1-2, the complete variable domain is KAGVTQTPRYLIKTRGQQVTLSCSPISGHRSVSWYQQTPGQGLQFLFEYFSETQRNKGNFPGRFSGRQFSNSRSEMNVSTLELGDSALYLCASLPRGTSLNMLRGYTFGSGTRLTVV.

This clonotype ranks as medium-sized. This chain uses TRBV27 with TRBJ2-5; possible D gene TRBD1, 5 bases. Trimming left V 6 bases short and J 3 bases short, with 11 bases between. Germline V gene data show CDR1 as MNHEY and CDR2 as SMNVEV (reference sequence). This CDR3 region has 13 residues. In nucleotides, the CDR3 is TGTGCCAGCAGCCACAGCAGGGAAGAGACCCAGTACTTC. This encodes CASSHSREETQYF.

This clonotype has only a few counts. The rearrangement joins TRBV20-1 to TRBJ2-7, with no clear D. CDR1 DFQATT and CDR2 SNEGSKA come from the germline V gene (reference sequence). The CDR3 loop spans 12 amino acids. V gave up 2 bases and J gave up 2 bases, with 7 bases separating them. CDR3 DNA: TGCAGTGCTAGAACGGATACCTACGAGCAGTACTTC. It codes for CSARTDTYEQYF.

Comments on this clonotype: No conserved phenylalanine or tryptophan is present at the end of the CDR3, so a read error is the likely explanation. As DNA, the CDR3 is TGTGCCTGGGCCCCGACAGGGATTGGTTCGAACACTGAAGCTTTCTCT. It yields the protein CAWAPTGIGSNTEAFS. This chain uses TRBV30 with TRBJ1-1; 7 nucleotides agree with TRBD1. V lost 5 bases to trimming and J lost 1 base; unmatched junction nucleotides: 13. Germline V gene lookup returns CDR1 GTSNPN and CDR2 SVGIG (reference sequence). The CDR3 spans 16 residues.

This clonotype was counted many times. CDR3 nucleotide sequence: TGCAGTGCTAGGACTAGCTTTTCCTCCTACAATGAGCAGTTCTTC. This translates into CSARTSFSSYNEQFF. This chain uses TRBV20-1 with TRBJ2-1; the match to TRBD2 covers 7 bases. The CDR3 sequence is 15 residues long. With V trimmed by 3 bases and J by 0 bases, 5 bases remained unmatched. Germline V gives CDR1 DFQATT, CDR2 SNEGSKA (reference sequence).

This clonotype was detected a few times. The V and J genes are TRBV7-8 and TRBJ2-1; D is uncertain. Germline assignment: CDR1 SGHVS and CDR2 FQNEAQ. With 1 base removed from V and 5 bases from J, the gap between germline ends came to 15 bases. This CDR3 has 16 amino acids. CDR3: CASSLDALGPNNEQFF. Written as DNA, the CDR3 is TGTGCCAGCAGCTTAGATGCACTCGGGCCCAACAATGAGCAGTTCTTC.